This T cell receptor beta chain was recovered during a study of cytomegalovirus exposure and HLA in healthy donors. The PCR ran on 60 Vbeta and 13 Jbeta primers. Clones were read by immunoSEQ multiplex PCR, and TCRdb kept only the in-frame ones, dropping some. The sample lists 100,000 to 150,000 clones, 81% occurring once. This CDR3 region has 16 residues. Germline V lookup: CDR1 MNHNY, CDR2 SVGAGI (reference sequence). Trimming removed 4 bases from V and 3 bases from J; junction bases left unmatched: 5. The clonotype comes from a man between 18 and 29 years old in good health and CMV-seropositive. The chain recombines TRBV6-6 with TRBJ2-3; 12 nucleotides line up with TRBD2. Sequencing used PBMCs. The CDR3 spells CASSSLGLAGTDTQYF. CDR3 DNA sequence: TGTGCCAGCAGTTCTCTAGGACTAGCGGGGACAGATACGCAGTATTTT.